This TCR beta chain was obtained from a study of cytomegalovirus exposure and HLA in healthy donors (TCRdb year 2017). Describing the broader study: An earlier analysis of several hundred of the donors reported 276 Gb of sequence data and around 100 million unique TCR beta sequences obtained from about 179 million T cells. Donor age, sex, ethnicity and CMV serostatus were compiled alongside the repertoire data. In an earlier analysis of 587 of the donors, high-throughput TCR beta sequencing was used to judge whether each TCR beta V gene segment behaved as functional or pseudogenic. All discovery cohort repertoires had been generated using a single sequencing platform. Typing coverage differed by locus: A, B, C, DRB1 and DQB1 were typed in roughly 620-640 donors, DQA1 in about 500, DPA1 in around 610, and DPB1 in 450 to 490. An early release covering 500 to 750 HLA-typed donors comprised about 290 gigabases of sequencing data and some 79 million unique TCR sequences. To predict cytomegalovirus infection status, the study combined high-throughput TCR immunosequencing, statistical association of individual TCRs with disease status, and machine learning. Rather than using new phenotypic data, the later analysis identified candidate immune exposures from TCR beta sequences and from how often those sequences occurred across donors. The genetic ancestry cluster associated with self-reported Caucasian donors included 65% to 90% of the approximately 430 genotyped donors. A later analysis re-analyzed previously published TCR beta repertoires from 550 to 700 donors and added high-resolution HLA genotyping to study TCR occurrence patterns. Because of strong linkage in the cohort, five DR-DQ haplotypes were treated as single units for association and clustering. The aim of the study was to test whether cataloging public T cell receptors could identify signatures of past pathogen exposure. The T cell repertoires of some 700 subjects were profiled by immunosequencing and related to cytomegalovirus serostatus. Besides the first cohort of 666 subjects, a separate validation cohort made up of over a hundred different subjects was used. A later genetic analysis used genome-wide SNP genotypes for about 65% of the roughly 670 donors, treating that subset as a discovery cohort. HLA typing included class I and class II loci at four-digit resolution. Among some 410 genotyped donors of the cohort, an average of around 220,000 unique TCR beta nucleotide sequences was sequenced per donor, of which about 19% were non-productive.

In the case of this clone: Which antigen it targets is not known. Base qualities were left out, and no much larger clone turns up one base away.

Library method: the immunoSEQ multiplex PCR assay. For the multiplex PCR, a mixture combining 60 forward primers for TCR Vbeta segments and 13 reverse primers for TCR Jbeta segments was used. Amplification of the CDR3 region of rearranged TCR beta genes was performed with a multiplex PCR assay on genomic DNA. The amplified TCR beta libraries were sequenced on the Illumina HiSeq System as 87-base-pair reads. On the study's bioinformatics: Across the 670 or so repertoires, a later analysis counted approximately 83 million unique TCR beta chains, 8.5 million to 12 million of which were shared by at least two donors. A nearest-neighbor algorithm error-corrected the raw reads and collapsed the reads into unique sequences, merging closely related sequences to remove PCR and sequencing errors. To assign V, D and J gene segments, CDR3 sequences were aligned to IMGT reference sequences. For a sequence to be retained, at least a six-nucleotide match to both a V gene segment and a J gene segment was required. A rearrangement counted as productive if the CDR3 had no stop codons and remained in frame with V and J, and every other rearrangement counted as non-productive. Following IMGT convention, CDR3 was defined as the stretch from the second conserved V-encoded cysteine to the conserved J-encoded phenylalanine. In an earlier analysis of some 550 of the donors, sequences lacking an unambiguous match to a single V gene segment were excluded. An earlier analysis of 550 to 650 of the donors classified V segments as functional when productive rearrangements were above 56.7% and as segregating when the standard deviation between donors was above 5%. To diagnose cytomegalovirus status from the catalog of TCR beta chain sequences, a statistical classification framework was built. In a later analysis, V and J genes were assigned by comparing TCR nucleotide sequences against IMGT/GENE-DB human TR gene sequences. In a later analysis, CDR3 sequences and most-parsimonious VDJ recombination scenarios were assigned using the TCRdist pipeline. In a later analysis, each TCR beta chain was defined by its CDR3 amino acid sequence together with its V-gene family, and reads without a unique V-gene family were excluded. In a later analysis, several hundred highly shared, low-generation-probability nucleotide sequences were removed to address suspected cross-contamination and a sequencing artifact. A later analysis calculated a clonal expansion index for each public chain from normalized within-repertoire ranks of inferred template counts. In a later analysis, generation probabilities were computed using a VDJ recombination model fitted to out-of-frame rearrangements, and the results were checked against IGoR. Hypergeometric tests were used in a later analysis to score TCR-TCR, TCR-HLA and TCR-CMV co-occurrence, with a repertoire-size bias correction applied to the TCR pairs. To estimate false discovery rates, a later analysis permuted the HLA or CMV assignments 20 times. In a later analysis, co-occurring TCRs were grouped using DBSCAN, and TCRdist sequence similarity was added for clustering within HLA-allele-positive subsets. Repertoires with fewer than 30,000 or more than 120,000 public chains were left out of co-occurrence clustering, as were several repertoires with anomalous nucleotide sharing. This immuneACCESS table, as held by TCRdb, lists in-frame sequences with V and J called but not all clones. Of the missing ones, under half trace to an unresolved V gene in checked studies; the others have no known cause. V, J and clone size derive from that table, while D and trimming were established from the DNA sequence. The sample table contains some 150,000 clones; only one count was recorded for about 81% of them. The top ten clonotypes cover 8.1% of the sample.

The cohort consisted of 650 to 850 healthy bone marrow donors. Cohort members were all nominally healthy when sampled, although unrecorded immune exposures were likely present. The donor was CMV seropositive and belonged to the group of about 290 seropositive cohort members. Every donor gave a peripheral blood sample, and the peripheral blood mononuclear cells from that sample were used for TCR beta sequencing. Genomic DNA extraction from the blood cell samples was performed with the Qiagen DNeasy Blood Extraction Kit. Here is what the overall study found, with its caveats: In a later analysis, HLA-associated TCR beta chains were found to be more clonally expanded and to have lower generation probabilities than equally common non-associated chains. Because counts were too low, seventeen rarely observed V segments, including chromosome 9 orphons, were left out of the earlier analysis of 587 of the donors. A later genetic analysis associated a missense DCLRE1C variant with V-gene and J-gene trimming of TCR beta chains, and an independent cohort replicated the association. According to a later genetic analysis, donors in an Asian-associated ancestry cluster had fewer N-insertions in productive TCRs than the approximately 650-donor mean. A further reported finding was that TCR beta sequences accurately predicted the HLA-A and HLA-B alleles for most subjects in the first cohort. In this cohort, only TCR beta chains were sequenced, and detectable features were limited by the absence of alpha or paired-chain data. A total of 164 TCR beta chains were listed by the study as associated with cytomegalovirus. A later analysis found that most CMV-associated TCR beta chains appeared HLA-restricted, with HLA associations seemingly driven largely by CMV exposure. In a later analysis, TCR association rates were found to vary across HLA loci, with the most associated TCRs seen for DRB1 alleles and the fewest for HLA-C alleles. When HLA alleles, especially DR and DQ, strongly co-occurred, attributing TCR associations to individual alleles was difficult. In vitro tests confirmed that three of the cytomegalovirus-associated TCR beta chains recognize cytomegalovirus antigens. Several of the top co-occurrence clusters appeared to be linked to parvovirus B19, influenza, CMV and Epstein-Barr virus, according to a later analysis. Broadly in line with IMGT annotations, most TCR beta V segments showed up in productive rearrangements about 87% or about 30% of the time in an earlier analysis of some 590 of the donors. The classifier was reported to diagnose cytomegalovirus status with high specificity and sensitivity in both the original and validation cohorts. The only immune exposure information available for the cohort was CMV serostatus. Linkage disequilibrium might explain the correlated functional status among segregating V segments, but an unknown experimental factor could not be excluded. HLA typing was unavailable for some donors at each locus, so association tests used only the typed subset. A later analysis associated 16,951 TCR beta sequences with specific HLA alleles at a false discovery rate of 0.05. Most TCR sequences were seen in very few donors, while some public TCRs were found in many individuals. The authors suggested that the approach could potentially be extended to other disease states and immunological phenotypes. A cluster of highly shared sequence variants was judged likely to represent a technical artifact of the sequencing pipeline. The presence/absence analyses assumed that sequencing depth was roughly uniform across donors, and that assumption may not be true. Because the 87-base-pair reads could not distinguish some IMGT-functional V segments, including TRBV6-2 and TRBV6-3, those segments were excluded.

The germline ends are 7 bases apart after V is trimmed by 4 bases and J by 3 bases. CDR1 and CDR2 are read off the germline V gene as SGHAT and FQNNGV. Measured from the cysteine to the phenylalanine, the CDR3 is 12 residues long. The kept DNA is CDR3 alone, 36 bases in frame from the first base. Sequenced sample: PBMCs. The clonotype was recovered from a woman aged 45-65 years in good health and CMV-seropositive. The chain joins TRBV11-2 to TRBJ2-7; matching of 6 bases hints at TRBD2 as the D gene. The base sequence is TGTGCCAGCAGCTCGGGGGTCTACGAGCAGTACTTC. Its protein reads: CASSSGVYEQYF. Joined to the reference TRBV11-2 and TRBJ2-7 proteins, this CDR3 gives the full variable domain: EAGVAQSPRYKIIEKRQSVAFWCNPISGHATLYWYQQILGQGPKLLIQFQNNGVVDDSQLPKDRFSAERLKGVDSTLKIQPAKLEDSAVYLCASSSGVYEQYFGPGTRLTVT.